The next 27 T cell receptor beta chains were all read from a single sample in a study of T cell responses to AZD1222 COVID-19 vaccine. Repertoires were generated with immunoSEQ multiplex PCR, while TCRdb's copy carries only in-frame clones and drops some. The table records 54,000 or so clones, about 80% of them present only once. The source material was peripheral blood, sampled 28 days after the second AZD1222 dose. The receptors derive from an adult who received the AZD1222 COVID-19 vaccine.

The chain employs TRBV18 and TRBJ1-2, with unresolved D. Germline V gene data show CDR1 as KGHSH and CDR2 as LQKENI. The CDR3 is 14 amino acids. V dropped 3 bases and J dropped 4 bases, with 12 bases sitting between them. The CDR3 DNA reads TGTGCCAGCTCACCGGTTGGGTCTCCCTATGGCTACACCTTC. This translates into CASSPVGSPYGYTF.

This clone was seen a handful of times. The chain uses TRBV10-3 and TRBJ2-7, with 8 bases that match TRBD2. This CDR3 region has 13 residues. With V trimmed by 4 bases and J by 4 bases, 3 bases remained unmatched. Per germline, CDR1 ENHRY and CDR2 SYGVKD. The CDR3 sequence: CAISVPGGYEQYF. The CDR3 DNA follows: TGTGCCATCAGTGTCCCGGGGGGGTACGAGCAGTACTTC.

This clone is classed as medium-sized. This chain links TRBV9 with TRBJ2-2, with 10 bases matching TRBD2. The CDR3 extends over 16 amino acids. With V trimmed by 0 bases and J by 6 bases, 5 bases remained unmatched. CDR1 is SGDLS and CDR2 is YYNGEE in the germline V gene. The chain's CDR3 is CASSVASGGAPGELFF. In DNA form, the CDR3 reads TGTGCCAGCAGCGTAGCGAGCGGGGGGGCCCCCGGGGAGCTGTTTTTT.

This CDR3 is CASSFQGRRTDTQYF. CDR3 DNA sequence: TGTGCCAGCAGTTTCCAGGGGAGACGCACAGATACGCAGTATTTT. J is TRBJ2-3 and V is TRBV28, with D tentatively TRBD1 (6 bases). CDR1 and CDR2 (germline): MDHEN, SYDVKM. V was trimmed by 3 bases and J by 1 base, leaving 11 bases between them. The CDR3 consists of 15 residues.

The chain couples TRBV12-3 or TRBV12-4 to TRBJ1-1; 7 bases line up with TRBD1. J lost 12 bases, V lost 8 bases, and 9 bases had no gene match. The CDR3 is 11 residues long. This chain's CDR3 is CASRTGLLSFF. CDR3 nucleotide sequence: TGTGCCAGCCGGACAGGTCTTTTATCTTTCTTT.

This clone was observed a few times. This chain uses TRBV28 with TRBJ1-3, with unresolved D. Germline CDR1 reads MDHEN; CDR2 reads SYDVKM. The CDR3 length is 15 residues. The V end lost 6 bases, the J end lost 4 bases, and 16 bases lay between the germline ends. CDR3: CASSMFAAAGNTIYF. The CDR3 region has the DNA TGTGCCAGCAGCATGTTCGCCGCCGCGGGAAACACCATATATTTT.

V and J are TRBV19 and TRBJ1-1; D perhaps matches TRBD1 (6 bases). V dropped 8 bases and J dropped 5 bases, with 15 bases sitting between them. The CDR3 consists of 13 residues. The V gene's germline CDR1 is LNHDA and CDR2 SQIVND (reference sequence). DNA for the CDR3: TGTGCCAGTTGGGAGAGGGGGAGTACTGAAGCTTTCTTT. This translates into CASWERGSTEAFF. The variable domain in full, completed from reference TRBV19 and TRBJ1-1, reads DGGITQSPKYLFRKEGQNVTLSCEQNLNHDAMYWYRQDPGQGLRLIYYSQIVNDFQKGDIAEGYSVSREKKESFPLTVTSAQKNPTAFYLCASWERGSTEAFFGQGTRLTVV.

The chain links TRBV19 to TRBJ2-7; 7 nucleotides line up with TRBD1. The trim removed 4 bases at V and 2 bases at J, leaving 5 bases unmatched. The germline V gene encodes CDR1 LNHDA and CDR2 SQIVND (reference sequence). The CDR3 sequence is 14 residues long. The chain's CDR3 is CASSTGTATYEQYF. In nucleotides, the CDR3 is TGTGCCAGTAGTACCGGGACAGCTACCTACGAGCAGTACTTC.

CDR3 in amino acids: CASSSEGGAQGAVYGYTF. CDR3 in DNA: TGTGCCAGCAGCTCAGAGGGTGGGGCCCAGGGGGCAGTCTATGGCTACACCTTC. This chain joins TRBV9 and TRBJ1-2; 8 bases line up with TRBD1. Germline loops: CDR1 SGDLS, CDR2 YYNGEE. The V segment lost 4 bases and the J segment 4 bases; nucleotides outside the gene matches: 18. The CDR3 consists of 18 residues.

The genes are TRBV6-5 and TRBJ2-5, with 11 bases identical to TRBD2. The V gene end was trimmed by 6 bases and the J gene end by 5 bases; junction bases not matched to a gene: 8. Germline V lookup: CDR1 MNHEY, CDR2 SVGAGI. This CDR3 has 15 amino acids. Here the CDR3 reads CASRLAGGSLETQYF. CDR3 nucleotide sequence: TGTGCCAGCAGGCTAGCGGGAGGTTCCTTGGAGACCCAGTACTTC.

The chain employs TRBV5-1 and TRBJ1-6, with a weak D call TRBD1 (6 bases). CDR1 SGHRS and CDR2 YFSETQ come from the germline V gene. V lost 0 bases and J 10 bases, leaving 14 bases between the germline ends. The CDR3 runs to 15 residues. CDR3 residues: CASSLDQGRDSPLHF. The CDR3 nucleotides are TGCGCCAGCAGCTTGGACCAGGGGAGGGACTCACCCCTCCACTTT.

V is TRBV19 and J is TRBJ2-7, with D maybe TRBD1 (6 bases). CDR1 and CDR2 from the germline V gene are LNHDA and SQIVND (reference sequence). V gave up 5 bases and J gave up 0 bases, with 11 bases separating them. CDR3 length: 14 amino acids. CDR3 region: CASSRQESSYEQYF. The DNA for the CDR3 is TGTGCCAGTAGTCGACAGGAATCCTCCTACGAGCAGTACTTC.

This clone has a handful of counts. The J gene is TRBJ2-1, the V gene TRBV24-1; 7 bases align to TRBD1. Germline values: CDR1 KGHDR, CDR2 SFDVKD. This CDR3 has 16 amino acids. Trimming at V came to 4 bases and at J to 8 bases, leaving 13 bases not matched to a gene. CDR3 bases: TGTGCCACCAGTGACCCACAGGGGCCCAATTTTTATGAGCAGTTCTTC. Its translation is CATSDPQGPNFYEQFF.

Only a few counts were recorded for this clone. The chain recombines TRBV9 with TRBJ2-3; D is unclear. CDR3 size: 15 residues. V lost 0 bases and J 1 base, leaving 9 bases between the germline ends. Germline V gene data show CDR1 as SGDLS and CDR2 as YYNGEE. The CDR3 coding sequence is TGTGCCAGCAGCGTAGAAGAAGAGGGCACAGATACGCAGTATTTT. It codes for CASSVEEEGTDTQYF.

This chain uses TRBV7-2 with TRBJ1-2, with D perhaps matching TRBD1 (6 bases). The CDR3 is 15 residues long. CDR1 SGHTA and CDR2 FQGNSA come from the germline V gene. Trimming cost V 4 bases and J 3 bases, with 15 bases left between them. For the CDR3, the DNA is TGTGCCAGCAGCTACACGGCAGGGGCCGACTATGGCTACACCTTC. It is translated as CASSYTAGADYGYTF.

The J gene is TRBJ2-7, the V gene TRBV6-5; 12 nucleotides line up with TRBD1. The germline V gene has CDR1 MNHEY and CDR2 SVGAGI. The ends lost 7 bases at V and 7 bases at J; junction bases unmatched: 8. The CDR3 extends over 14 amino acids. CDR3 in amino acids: CASTLGQGAREQYF. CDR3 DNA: TGTGCCAGCACTCTGGGACAGGGGGCTCGGGAGCAGTACTTC.

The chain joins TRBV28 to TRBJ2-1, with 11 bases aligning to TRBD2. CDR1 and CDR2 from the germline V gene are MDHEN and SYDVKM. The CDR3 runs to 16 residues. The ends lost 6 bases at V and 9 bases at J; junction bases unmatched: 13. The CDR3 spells CASRLATSGKPPEQFF. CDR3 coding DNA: TGTGCCAGCAGACTGGCGACTAGCGGGAAACCGCCTGAGCAGTTCTTC.

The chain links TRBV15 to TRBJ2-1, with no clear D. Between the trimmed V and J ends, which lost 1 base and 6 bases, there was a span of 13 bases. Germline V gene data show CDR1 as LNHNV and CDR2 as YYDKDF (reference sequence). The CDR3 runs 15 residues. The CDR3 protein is CATSRAGSPLNEQFF. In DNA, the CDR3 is TGTGCCACCAGCAGAGCTGGCTCTCCCCTCAATGAGCAGTTCTTC.

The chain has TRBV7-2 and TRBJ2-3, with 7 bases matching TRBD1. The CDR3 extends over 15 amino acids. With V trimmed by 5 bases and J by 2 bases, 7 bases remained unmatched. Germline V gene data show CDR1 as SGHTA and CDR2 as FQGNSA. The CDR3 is CASSLSRGYTDTQYF. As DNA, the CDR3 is TGTGCCAGCAGCCTTTCCAGGGGGTACACAGATACGCAGTATTTT. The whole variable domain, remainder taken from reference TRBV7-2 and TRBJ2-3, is GAGVSQSPSNKVTEKGKDVELRCDPISGHTALYWYRQSLGQGLEFLIYFQGNSAPDKSGLPSDRFSAERTGGSVSTLTIQRTQQEDSAVYLCASSLSRGYTDTQYFGPGTRLTVL.

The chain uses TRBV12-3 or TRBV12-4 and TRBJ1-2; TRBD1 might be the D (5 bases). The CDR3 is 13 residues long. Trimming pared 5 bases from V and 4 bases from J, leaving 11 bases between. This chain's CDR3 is CASSPGTAYGYTF. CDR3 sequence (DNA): TGTGCCAGCAGTCCTGGGACTGCCTATGGCTACACCTTC.

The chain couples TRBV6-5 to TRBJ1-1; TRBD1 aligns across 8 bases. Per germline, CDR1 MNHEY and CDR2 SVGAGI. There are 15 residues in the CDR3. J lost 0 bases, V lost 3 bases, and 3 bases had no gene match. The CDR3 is CASSYSGQVNTEAFF. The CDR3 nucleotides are TGTGCCAGCAGTTATTCGGGACAGGTGAACACTGAAGCTTTCTTT.

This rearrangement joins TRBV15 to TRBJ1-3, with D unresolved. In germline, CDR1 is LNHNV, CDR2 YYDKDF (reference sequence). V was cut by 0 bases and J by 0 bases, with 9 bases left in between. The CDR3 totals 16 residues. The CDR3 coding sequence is TGTGCCACCAGCAGAGATCTTGGCAGCTCTGGAAACACCATATATTTT. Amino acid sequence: CATSRDLGSSGNTIYF.

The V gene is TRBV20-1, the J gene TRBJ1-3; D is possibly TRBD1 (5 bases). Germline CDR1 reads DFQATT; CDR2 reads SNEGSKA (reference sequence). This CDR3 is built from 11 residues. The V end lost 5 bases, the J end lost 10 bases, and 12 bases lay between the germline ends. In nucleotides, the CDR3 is TGCAGTGCTTCCGGGGCCGGAACCATATATTTT. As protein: CSASGAGTIYF.

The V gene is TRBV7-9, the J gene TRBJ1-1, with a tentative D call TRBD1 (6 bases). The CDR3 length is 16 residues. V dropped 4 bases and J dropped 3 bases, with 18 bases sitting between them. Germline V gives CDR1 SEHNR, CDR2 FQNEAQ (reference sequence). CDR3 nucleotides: TGTGCCAGCAGCTCAGCTGCGGGGGCGTGGGACACTGAAGCTTTCTTT. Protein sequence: CASSSAAGAWDTEAFF.

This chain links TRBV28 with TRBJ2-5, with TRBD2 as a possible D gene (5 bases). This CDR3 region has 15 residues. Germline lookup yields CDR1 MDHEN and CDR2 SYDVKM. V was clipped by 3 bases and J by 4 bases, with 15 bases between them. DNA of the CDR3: TGTGCCAGCAGTTTCGGGGTCCAACAAGGAGAGACCCAGTACTTC. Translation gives CASSFGVQQGETQYF.

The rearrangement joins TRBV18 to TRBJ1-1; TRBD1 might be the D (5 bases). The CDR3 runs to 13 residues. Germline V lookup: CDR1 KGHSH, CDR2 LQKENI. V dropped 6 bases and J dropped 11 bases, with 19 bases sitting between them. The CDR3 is CASSLTAGRGAFF. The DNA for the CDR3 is TGTGCCAGCTCGCTTACGGCGGGGAGGGGCGCTTTCTTT.

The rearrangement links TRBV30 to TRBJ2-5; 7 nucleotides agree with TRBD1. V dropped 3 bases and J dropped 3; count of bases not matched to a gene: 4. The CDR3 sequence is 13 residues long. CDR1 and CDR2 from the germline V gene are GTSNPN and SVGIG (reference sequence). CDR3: CAWSTGTEETQYF. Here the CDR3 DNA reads TGTGCCTGGAGCACCGGGACAGAAGAGACCCAGTACTTC.